These 8 T cell receptor beta chains came from one sample sequenced in a study of T cells expressing NK-cell markers. TCRdb reanalyzed the 5' RACE reads and collapses them to one entry per CDR3 protein, without DNA. The listing contains some 140,000 distinct CDR3 sequences. The sample was blood T cells: a sorted CD56 or NKG2C T cell subset, CD4+ or CD8+ T cells, or bulk PBMC T cells (not recorded which). The receptor source for this set is a woman aged 45-65 years in good health.

V gene TRBV4-1 combines with J gene TRBJ2-3; TCRdb picks TRBD1, but there is no DNA to check that call. The CDR3 has 13 residues. In germline, CDR1 is MGHRA, CDR2 YSYEKL. The chain's CDR3 is CASSQGARGTQYF.

The rearrangement joins TRBV7-2 to TRBJ2-5; TCRdb indicates TRBD2, and absent DNA this call remains unverified. The CDR3 is 15 amino acids. Looked up from germline, CDR1 is SGHTA and CDR2 is FQGNSA. This CDR3 reads CASSLAAGSQETQYF.

CDR3 protein: CASSQPTSGTDTQYF. The chain has TRBV4-1 and TRBJ2-3; TCRdb designates TRBD2, a call that cannot be tested without DNA. Germline values: CDR1 MGHRA, CDR2 YSYEKL. The CDR3 extends over 15 amino acids.

This sequence joins TRBV20-1 and TRBJ2-1; TCRdb picks TRBD2, but there is no DNA to check that call. The germline V gene has CDR1 DFQATT and CDR2 SNEGSKA (reference sequence). The CDR3 spans 15 residues. The CDR3 reads CSARVWTSDYNEQFF.

This chain links TRBV4-1 with TRBJ2-3; TCRdb's D call, TRBD1, is unchecked because there is no DNA. Germline CDR1 is MGHRA and CDR2 is YSYEKL. The length of the CDR3 is 15 residues. The CDR3 region is CASSLTTGGTDTQYF.

This chain joins TRBV5-6 and TRBJ2-1; TCRdb reports TRBD2, a call that lacks DNA to check it against. Per germline, CDR1 SGHDT and CDR2 YYEEEE. The CDR3 totals 14 residues. The CDR3 loop is CASSPMGIDNEQFF. The full variable domain, completed using reference TRBV5-6 and TRBJ2-1, is DAGVTQSPTHLIKTRGQQVTLRCSPKSGHDTVSWYQQALGQGPQFIFQYYEEEERQRGNFPDRFSGHQFPNYSSELNVNALLLGDSALYLCASSPMGIDNEQFFGPGTRLTVL.

The chain joins TRBV7-9 to TRBJ2-7. Germline CDR1 reads SEHNR; CDR2 reads FQNEAQ (reference sequence). CDR3 length: 15 amino acids. The CDR3 spells CASSFAGRAHDEQYF.

The rearrangement links TRBV6-6 to TRBJ2-5; TCRdb picks TRBD2, but there is no DNA to check that call. CDR1 is MNHNY, CDR2 SVGAGI, per germline (reference sequence). The CDR3 is 13 residues long. The chain's CDR3 is CASIKGPQETQYF.